This entry lists 18 T cell receptor beta chains sequenced from one sample in a study of blood T cell repertoires in COVID-19. Only in-frame clones appear in the TCRdb table, and some are missing; sequencing was by immunoSEQ multiplex PCR. This table has around 79,000 clones, around 83% appearing once. The sample was peripheral blood. Receptors originate from a woman aged 55-75 years with acute or convalescent COVID-19.

The chain employs TRBV6-5 and TRBJ2-2; D ambiguous. V lost 6 bases and J 4 bases, leaving 9 bases between the germline ends. The CDR3 totals 13 residues. Germline CDR1 reads MNHEY; CDR2 reads SVGAGI. Here the CDR3 DNA reads TGTGCCAGCAGAGTTGCGATCACCGGGGAGCTGTTTTTT. Translating it yields CASRVAITGELFF.

V and J are TRBV2 and TRBJ1-2; D not resolved. Germline assignment: CDR1 SNHLY and CDR2 FYNNEI. The CDR3 loop spans 12 amino acids. The V and J ends lost 6 bases and 8 bases respectively, with 13 bases between them. CDR3 region: CASSESGWGYTF. CDR3 DNA sequence: TGTGCCAGCAGCGAGTCGGGTTGGGGCTACACCTTC.

This chain connects TRBV7-9 to TRBJ2-1; 14 positions agree with TRBD2. J was trimmed by 9 bases and V by 4 bases; bases with no gene match: 8. This CDR3 contains 16 residues. The germline V gene encodes CDR1 SEHNR and CDR2 FQNEAQ (reference sequence). CDR3 loop: CASSSRLAGGRGEQFF. Written as DNA, the CDR3 is TGTGCCAGCAGCTCGAGACTAGCGGGGGGGCGAGGTGAGCAGTTCTTC.

V is TRBV6-1 and J is TRBJ1-5; D remains unclear. V was pared by 1 base and J by 9 bases, with 10 bases between. CDR3 length equals 13 residues. Per germline, CDR1 MNHNS and CDR2 SASEGT. The CDR3 region has the DNA TGTGCCAGCAGTGAAGGGCGACTTCGGCCCCAGCATTTT. It codes for CASSEGRLRPQHF.

The V and J genes are TRBV5-1 and TRBJ1-2, with D tentatively TRBD1 (5 bases). The germline V gene encodes CDR1 SGHRS and CDR2 YFSETQ. V dropped 0 bases and J dropped 3 bases, with 9 bases sitting between them. This CDR3 spans 14 amino acids. The CDR3 loop is CASSLAGPDYGYTF. For the CDR3, the DNA is TGCGCCAGCAGCTTGGCAGGGCCGGACTATGGCTACACCTTC.

The rearrangement links TRBV6-5 to TRBJ2-7, with TRBD2 matching over 9 bases. The CDR3 is made up of 15 amino acids. Looked up from germline, CDR1 is MNHEY and CDR2 is SVGAGI. The V segment lost 4 bases and the J segment 1 base; nucleotides outside the gene matches: 5. The DNA for the CDR3 is TGTGCCAGCAGTTCTTCAGCGGGGGGTTCCTACGAGCAGTACTTC. It translates to CASSSSAGGSYEQYF.

This chain joins TRBV7-9 and TRBJ1-1; D is uncertain. In germline, CDR1 is SEHNR, CDR2 FQNEAQ (reference sequence). Deletions cut 2 bases from V and 3 bases from J, with 7 bases between. This CDR3 is 13 amino acids long. CDR3 sequence (DNA): TGTGCCAGCAGCTTACAGGAGGACACTGAAGCTTTCTTT. Protein sequence: CASSLQEDTEAFF.

The chain's CDR3 is CASSLDWAGGYTF. The CDR3 DNA reads as TGCGCCAGCAGCTTGGATTGGGCAGGGGGCTACACCTTC. V is TRBV5-1 and J is TRBJ1-2; D is perhaps TRBD1 (5 bases). CDR3 length: 13 residues. Between the trimmed V and J ends, which lost 0 bases and 8 bases, there was a span of 11 bases. The germline gives CDR1 SGHRS, CDR2 YFSETQ.

V usage is TRBV7-6 and J usage is TRBJ1-5, with TRBD1 matching over 8 bases. Germline CDR1 reads SGHVS; CDR2 reads FNYEAQ. The CDR3 loop spans 15 amino acids. With 1 base clipped from V and 4 bases from J, the junction kept 3 bases outside the gene matches. The CDR3: CASSLEGQANQPQHF. In DNA form, the CDR3 reads TGTGCCAGCAGCTTAGAGGGACAGGCTAATCAGCCCCAGCATTTT.

The J gene is TRBJ1-5, the V gene TRBV6-2 or TRBV6-3, with 7 bases matching TRBD1. The CDR3 extends over 13 amino acids. The V gene's germline CDR1 is MNHEY and CDR2 SVGEGT. Trimming at V came to 5 bases and at J to 4 bases, leaving 2 bases not matched to a gene. CDR3 DNA sequence: TGTGCCAGCAGTACCAGGGGGAATCAGCCCCAGCATTTT. Its translation: CASSTRGNQPQHF.

The gene calls are TRBV13 and TRBJ2-3, with 11 bases aligning to TRBD2. Germline values: CDR1 PRHDT, CDR2 FYEKMQ (reference sequence). The CDR3 runs to 16 residues. The V gene end was trimmed by 1 base and the J gene end by 7 bases; junction bases not matched to a gene: 7. The CDR3 DNA reads TGTGCCAGCAGCTTAGAGACCCTAGCGGGGGGATATACGCAGTATTTT. Amino acids: CASSLETLAGGYTQYF.

The V and J genes are TRBV29-1 and TRBJ2-7; D possibly corresponds to TRBD2 (5 bases). V lost 3 bases and J 6 bases, leaving 12 bases between the germline ends. CDR1 is SQVTM and CDR2 is ANQGSEA in the germline V gene. The CDR3 totals 12 residues. Here the CDR3 reads CSVEWRVGEQYF. The CDR3 nucleotides read TGCAGCGTTGAGTGGCGGGTAGGCGAGCAGTACTTC.

This clone was counted a few times. CDR3 region: CASSQERGRRGTDTQYF. CDR3 coding DNA: TGTGCCAGCAGCCAAGAGCGGGGCCGGCGGGGCACAGATACGCAGTATTTT. The rearrangement uses TRBV3-1 (or the pseudogene TRBV3-2) and TRBJ2-3, with D possibly TRBD2 on 6 matching bases. CDR1 and CDR2 from the germline V gene are LGHDT and YNNKEL (reference sequence). V dropped 0 bases and J dropped 1 base, with 14 bases sitting between them. The CDR3 consists of 17 residues.

This sequence joins TRBV18 and TRBJ1-1; 7 bases agree with TRBD1. The CDR3 is made up of 16 amino acids. Germline V gene sequence: CDR1 KGHSH, CDR2 LQKENI. Trimming took 0 bases from V and 0 from J; bases not matched to a gene: 4. Written as DNA, the CDR3 is TGTGCCAGCTCACCACCGGCAGGGGGGATGAACACTGAAGCTTTCTTT. The encoded protein is CASSPPAGGMNTEAFF. The full variable domain, its missing parts supplied by reference TRBV18 and TRBJ1-1, is NAGVMQNPRHLVRRRGQEARLRCSPMKGHSHVYWYRQLPEEGLKFMVYLQKENIIDESGMPKERFSAEFPKEGPSILRIQQVVRGDSAAYFCASSPPAGGMNTEAFFGQGTRLTVV.

J is TRBJ2-7 and V is TRBV9, with D perhaps TRBD1 (6 bases). V lost 0 bases and J 6 bases, leaving 16 bases between the germline ends. Germline V gene lookup returns CDR1 SGDLS and CDR2 YYNGEE. The CDR3 has 15 residues. CDR3 region: CASSVGGRITGEQYF. CDR3 DNA sequence: TGTGCCAGCAGCGTAGGGGGGCGGATAACGGGCGAGCAGTACTTC.

The gene calls are TRBV27 and TRBJ1-2; D gene uncertain. CDR3 length: 13 amino acids. V was pared by 10 bases and J by 0 bases, with 12 bases between. The germline CDR1 and CDR2 sequences are MNHEY and SMNVEV (reference sequence). The CDR3 DNA sequence: TGTGCCACCTTAGACTGGGCTAACTATGGCTACACCTTC. Protein: CATLDWANYGYTF.

V gene TRBV7-9 combines with J gene TRBJ1-1; TRBD1 agrees at 7 bases. Germline V lookup: CDR1 SEHNR, CDR2 FQNEAQ (reference sequence). The CDR3 is 16 residues long. J was trimmed by 0 bases and V by 5 bases; bases with no gene match: 9. CDR3 sequence reads: CASSPGAGQMNTEAFF. CDR3 sequence (DNA): TGTGCCAGCAGCCCAGGGGCGGGACAGATGAACACTGAAGCTTTCTTT. Complete variable domain (other parts from reference TRBV7-9 and TRBJ1-1): DTGVSQNPRHKITKRGQNVTFRCDPISEHNRLYWYRQTLGQGPEFLTYFQNEAQLEKSRLLSDRFSAERPKGSFSTLEIQRTEQGDSAMYLCASSPGAGQMNTEAFFGQGTRLTVV.

This clone was seen once. The chain joins TRBV3-1 (or the pseudogene TRBV3-2) to TRBJ1-5; 9 positions match TRBD1. The V segment lost 4 bases and the J segment 0 bases; nucleotides outside the gene matches: 4. This CDR3 comprises 16 residues. CDR1 LGHDT and CDR2 YNNKEL come from the germline V gene (reference sequence). In nucleotides, the CDR3 is TGTGCCAGCAGCCTTGGGACAGGGTATAGCAATCAGCCCCAGCATTTT. Encoded protein: CASSLGTGYSNQPQHF.